A single sample gave rise to the 3 T cell receptor beta chains below, sequenced in a study of blood T cell repertoires in COVID-19 (dated by TCRdb to the early 2020s). The library was obtained by the immunoSEQ multiplex PCR assay. The source is immuneACCESS, and TCRdb retained only in-frame sequences with V and J called. Part of the clones is not carried over; for the studies checked, unresolved V genes explain less than half of this, and the remainder is unexplained. This sample holds over 35,000 clones; under 95% were observed only once. The ten largest clones take up 15% to 20% of the sample. The source material was peripheral blood. The receptor source for this set is a man in his sixties or seventies with active COVID-19.

The gene calls are TRBV10-2 and TRBJ2-3; TRBD1 might be the D (5 bases). This CDR3 comprises 13 residues. CDR1 is WSHSY, CDR2 SAAADI, per germline. Trimming cost V 2 bases and J 5 bases, with 8 bases left between them. The CDR3 coding sequence is TGCGCCAGCAGTGAGCAGGGCGGAGATACGCAGTATTTT. Residues: CASSEQGGDTQYF.

This chain links TRBV6-1 with TRBJ2-7; 8 nucleotides align to TRBD1. The CDR3 covers 14 residues. From germline, CDR1 is MNHNS and CDR2 SASEGT. Trimming removed 3 bases from V and 3 bases from J; junction bases left unmatched: 4. In DNA form, the CDR3 reads TGTGCCAGCAGTGATTGGGACAGGAGCTACGAGCAGTACTTC. Protein: CASSDWDRSYEQYF.

The V call is TRBV4-1, the J call TRBJ2-5; 7 bases map to TRBD2. Germline V gene data show CDR1 as MGHRA and CDR2 as YSYEKL. Losses at the gene ends were 1 base for V and 2 bases for J; bases not matched to a gene: 7. CDR3 size: 16 residues. The CDR3 region is CASSQVAASGQETQYF. The CDR3 bases are TGCGCCAGCAGCCAAGTAGCGGCTAGCGGACAAGAGACCCAGTACTTC.